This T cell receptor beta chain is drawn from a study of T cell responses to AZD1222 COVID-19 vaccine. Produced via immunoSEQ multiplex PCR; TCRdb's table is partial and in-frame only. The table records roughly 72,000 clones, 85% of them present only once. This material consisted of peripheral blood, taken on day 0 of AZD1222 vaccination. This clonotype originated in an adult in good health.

The CDR3 spells CASSFTGGVTEAFF. CDR3 nucleotides: TGCGCCAGCAGCTTCACAGGGGGCGTAACTGAAGCTTTCTTT. The chain combines TRBV5-1 with TRBJ1-1; the match to TRBD1 covers 9 bases. The CDR3 is made up of 14 amino acids. Germline V gene data show CDR1 as SGHRS and CDR2 as YFSETQ. After removal of 2 bases from V and 5 bases from J, the junction contained 4 bases not matched to a gene.